The clone carrying this T cell receptor (beta chain) appeared once. This sample is part of a study of blood T cell repertoires in COVID-19. Study overall: Sample material is recorded as cDNA or gDNA derived from T cells, B-cell-depleted T cells, or PBMCs.

Per the original data handling: Cell counts per sample came from amplifying reference gene primers. Here immunoSEQ multiplex PCR was the method, and the copy in TCRdb shows in-frame clones only, minus some. The DNA was the basis for D and trimming; V, J and clone size are from that table. The sample includes a few hundred thousand clones, 70% to 85% of them seen just once. This CDR3 has 13 amino acids. V lost 1 base and J 6 bases, leaving 6 bases between the germline ends. The germline CDR1 and CDR2 sequences are MNHEY and SVGAGI. Sequencing was done on a sample of peripheral blood. This chain links TRBV6-5 with TRBJ2-2; no definite D call. This receptor was obtained from a man aged 45-65 years with active or convalescent COVID-19. In DNA, the CDR3 is TGTGCCAGCAGTTACTATGCGTCCGGGGAGCTGTTTTTT. It translates to CASSYYASGELFF.